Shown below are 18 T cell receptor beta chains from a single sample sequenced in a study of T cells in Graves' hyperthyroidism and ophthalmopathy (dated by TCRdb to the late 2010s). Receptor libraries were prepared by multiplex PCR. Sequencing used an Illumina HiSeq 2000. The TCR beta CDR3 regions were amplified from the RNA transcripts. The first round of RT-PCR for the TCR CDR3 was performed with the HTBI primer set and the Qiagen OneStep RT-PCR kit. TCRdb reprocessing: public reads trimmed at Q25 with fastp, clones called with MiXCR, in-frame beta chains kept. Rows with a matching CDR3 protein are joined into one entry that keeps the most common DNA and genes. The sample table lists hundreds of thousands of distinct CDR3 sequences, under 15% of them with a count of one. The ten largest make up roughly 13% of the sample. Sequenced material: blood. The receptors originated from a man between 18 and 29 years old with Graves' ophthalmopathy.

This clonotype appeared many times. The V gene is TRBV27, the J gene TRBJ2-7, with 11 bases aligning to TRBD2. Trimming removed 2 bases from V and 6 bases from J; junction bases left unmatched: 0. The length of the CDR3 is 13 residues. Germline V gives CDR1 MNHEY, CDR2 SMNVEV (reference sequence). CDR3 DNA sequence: TGTGCCAGCAGTTTAGGGACTAGCGGCGAGCAGTACTTC. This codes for CASSLGTSGEQYF.

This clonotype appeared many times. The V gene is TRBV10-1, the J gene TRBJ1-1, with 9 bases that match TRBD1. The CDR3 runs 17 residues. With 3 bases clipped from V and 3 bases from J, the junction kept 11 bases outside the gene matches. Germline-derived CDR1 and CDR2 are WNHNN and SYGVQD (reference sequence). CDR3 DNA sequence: TGCGCCAGCAGTGAATACAGGGGGCCGCCATGGGACACTGAAGCTTTCTTT. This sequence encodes CASSEYRGPPWDTEAFF.

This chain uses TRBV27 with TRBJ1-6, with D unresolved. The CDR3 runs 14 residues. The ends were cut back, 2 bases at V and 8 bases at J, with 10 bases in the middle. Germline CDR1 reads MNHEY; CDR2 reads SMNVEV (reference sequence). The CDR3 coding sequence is TGTGCCAGCAGTTTAAACAAGGACCATTCACCCCTCCACTTT. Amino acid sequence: CASSLNKDHSPLHF.

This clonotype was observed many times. For the CDR3, the DNA is TGCAGTGCTAGAAGAACTAGTTTCCCCACAGATACGCAGTATTTT. Translated, it gives CSARRTSFPTDTQYF. The J gene is TRBJ2-3, the V gene TRBV20-1; D may be TRBD2 (5 bases). The V and J ends lost 2 bases and 2 bases respectively, with 14 bases between them. The CDR3 runs to 15 residues. Germline-derived CDR1 and CDR2 are DFQATT and SNEGSKA (reference sequence).

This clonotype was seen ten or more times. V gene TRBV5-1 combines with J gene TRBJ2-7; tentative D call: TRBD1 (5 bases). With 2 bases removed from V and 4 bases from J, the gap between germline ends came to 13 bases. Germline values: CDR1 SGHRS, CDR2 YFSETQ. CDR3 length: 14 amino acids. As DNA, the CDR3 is TGCGCCAGCAGCTTATTCCCAGGGCTATACGAGCAGTACTTC. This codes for CASSLFPGLYEQYF.

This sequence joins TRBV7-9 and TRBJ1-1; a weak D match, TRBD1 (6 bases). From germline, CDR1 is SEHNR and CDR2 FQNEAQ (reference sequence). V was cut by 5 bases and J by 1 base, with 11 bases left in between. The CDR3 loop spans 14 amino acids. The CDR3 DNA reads TGTGCCAGCAGCATGGGACACCAGAACACTGAAGCTTTCTTT. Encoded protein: CASSMGHQNTEAFF. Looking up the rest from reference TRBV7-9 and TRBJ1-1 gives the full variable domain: DTGVSQNPRHKITKRGQNVTFRCDPISEHNRLYWYRQTLGQGPEFLTYFQNEAQLEKSRLLSDRFSAERPKGSFSTLEIQRTEQGDSAMYLCASSMGHQNTEAFFGQGTRLTVV.

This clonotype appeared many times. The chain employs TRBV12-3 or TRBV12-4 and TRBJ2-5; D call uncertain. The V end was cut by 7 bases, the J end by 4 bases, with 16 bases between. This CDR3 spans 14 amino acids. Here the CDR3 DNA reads TGTGCCAGCATCGGGCCCTCACAACGAGAGACCCAGTACTTC. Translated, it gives CASIGPSQRETQYF.

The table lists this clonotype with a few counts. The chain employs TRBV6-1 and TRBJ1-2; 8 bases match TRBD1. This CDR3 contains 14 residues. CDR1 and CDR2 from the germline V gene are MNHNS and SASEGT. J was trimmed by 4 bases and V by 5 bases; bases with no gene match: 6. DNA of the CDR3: TGTGCCAGCAGTAAATCAGACAGGGGCTATGGCTACACCTTC. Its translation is CASSKSDRGYGYTF.

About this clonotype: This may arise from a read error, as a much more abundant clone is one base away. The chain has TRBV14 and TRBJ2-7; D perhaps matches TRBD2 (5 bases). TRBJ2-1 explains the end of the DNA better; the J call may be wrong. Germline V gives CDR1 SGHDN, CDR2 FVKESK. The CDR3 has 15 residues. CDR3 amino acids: CASSKGVSGSYEQFF. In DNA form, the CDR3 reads TGTGCCAGCAGCAAAGGAGTCAGCGGCTCCTACGAGCAGTTCTTC.

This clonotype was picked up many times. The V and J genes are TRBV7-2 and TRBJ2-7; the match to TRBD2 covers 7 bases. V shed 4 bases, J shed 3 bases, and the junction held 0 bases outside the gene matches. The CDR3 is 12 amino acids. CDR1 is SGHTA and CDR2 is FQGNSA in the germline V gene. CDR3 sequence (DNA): TGTGCCAGCAGCTCTAGCGGCTACGAGCAGTACTTC. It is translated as CASSSSGYEQYF.

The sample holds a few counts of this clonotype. In nucleotides, the CDR3 is TGTGCCAGCAGTGAAACAGGGGGCGCTGGGGAGCAGTACTTC. Protein sequence: CASSETGGAGEQYF. The chain recombines TRBV2 with TRBJ2-7, with 9 bases matching TRBD1. The V gene's germline CDR1 is SNHLY and CDR2 FYNNEI. The CDR3 contains 14 residues. V shed 2 bases, J shed 7 bases, and the junction held 6 bases outside the gene matches.

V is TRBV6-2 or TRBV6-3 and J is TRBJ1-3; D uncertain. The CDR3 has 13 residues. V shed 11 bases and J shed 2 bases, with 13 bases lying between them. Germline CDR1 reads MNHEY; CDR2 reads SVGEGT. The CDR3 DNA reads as TGTGCCGGCAAAGATGGAGCTGGAAACACCATATATTTT. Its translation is CAGKDGAGNTIYF.

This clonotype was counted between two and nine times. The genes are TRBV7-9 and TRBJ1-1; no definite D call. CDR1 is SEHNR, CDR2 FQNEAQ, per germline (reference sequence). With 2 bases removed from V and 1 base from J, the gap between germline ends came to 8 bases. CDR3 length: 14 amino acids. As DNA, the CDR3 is TGTGCCAGCAGCTTAACTCTTCCGAACACTGAAGCTTTCTTT. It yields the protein CASSLTLPNTEAFF.

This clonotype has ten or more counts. The CDR3 nucleotides read TGTGCCAGCAGCGGGGGCCATGGAAACATTCAGTACTTC. Its translation is CASSGGHGNIQYF. The chain links TRBV11-2 to TRBJ2-4; TRBD1 might be the D (6 bases). CDR1 SGHAT and CDR2 FQNNGV come from the germline V gene. This CDR3 is built from 13 residues. The ends were cut back, 5 bases at V and 6 bases at J, with 11 bases in the middle.

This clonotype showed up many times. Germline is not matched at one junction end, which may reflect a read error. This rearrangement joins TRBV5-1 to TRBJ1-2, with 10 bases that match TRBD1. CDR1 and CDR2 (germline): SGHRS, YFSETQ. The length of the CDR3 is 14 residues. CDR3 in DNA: TGTGCCAGCTCGCCAGGACAGGGGGACTATGGCTACACCTTC. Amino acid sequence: CASSPGQGDYGYTF.

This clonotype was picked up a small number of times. The CDR3: CASRKDAWGNTIYF. For the CDR3, the DNA is TGTGCCAGCAGGAAGGACGCGTGGGGAAACACCATATATTTT. This chain connects TRBV2 to TRBJ1-3; D is unclear. CDR1 and CDR2 from the germline V gene are SNHLY and FYNNEI. CDR3 size: 14 residues. Between the trimmed V and J ends, which lost 6 bases and 4 bases, there was a span of 13 bases. Full variable domain (missing parts from reference TRBV2 and TRBJ1-3): EPEVTQTPSHQVTQMGQEVILRCVPISNHLYFYWYRQILGQKVEFLVSFYNNEISEKSEIFDDQFSVERPDGSNFTLKIRSTKLEDSAMYFCASRKDAWGNTIYFGEGSWLTVV.

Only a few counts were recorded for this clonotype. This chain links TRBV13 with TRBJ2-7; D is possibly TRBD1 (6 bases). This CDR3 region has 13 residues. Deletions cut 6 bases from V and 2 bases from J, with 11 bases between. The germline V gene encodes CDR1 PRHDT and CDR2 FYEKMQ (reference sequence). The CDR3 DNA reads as TGTGCCAGCAGTCAACAGGGCACCTACGAGCAGTACTTC. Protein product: CASSQQGTYEQYF.

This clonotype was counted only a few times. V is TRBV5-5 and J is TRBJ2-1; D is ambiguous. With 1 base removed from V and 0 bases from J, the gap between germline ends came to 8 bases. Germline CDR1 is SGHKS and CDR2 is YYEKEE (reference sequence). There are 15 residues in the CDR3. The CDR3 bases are TGTGCCAGCAGCTTGAAGGTCGGCTCCTACAATGAGCAGTTCTTC. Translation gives CASSLKVGSYNEQFF. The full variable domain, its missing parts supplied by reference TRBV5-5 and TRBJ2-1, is DAGVTQSPTHLIKTRGQQVTLRCSPISGHKSVSWYQQVLGQGPQFIFQYYEKEERGRGNFPDRFSARQFPNYSSELNVNALLLGDSALYLCASSLKVGSYNEQFFGPGTRLTVL.